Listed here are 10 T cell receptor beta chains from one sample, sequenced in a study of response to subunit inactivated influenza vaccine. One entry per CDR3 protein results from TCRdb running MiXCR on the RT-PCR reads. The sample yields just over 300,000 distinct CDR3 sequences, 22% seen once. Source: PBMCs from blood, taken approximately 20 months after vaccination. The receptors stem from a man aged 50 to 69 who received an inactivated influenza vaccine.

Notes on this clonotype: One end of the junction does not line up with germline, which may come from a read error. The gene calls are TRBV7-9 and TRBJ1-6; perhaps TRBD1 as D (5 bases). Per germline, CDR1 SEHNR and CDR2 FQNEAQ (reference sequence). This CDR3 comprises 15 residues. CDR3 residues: CASSLGNGGNSPLHF. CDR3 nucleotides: TGTGCCAGCAGTTTAGGGAACGGGGGAAATTCACCCCTCCACTTT.

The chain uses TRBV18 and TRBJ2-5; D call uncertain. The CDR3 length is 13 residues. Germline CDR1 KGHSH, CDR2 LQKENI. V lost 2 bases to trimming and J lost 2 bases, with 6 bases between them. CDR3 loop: CASSPLQQETQYF. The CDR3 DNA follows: TGTGCCAGCTCACCATTACAGCAAGAGACCCAGTACTTC. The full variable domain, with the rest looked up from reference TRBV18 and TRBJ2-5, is NAGVMQNPRHLVRRRGQEARLRCSPMKGHSHVYWYRQLPEEGLKFMVYLQKENIIDESGMPKERFSAEFPKEGPSILRIQQVVRGDSAAYFCASSPLQQETQYFGPGTRLLVL.

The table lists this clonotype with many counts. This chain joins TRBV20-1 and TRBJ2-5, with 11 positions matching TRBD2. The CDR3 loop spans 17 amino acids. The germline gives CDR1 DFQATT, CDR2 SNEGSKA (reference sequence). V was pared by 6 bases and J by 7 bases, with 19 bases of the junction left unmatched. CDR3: CSAFWILAGVYDGTQYF. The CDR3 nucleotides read TGCAGTGCCTTCTGGATACTAGCGGGAGTTTATGACGGGACCCAGTACTTC.

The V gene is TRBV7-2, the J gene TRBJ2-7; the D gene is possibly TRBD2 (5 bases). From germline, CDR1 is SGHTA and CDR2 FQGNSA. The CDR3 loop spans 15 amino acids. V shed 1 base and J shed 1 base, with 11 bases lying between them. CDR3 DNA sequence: TGTGCCAGCAGCTTAGTTCGAGGGCGGTCCTACGAGCAGTACTTC. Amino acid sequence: CASSLVRGRSYEQYF.

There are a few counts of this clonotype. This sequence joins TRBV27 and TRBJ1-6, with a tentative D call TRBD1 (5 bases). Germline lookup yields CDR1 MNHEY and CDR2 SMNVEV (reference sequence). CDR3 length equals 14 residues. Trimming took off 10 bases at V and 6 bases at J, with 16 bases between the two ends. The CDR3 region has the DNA TGTGCCACCCGTAGGGGCGACTTTAATTCACCCCTCCACTTT. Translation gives CATRRGDFNSPLHF.

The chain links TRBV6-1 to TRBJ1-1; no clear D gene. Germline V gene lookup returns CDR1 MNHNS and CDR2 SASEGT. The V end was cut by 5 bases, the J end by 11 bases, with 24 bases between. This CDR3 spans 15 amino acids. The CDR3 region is CASSPLGGEALRAFF. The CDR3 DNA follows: TGTGCCAGCAGTCCACTTGGTGGGGAAGCCCTTCGGGCTTTCTTT.

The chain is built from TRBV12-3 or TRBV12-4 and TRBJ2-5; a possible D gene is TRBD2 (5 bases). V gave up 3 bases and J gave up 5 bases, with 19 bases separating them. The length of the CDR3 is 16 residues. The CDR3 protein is CASSFASGNIGETQYF. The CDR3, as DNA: TGTGCCAGCAGTTTCGCGTCGGGGAATATCGGGGAGACCCAGTACTTC.

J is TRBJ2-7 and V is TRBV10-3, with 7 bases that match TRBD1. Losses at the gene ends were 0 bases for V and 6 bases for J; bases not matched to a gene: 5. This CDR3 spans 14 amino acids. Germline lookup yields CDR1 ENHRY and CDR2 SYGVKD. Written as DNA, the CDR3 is TGTGCCATCAGTGAGTCGGACAGGTGGAGCGAGCAGTACTTC. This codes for CAISESDRWSEQYF.

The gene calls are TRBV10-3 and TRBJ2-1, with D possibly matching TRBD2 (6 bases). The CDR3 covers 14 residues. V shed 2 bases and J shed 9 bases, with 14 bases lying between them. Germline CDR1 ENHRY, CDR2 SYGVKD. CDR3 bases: TGTGCCATCAGTGAGCGCGGGAAGGATACTGAGCAGTTCTTC. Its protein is CAISERGKDTEQFF.

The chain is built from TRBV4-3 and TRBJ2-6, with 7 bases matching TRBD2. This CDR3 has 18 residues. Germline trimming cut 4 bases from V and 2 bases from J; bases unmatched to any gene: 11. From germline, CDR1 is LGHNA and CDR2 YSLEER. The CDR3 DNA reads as TGCGCCAGCAGCCCGGATGGCGGGAGAATCGCTGGGGCCAACGTCCTGACTTTC. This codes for CASSPDGGRIAGANVLTF.